A single sample is the source of the 14 T cell receptor beta chains below, sequenced in a study of T cell responses to AZD1222 COVID-19 vaccine. TCRdb's table, derived via immunoSEQ multiplex PCR, lists solely in-frame clones and lacks some. The top ten hold 1.5% to 2% of the sample, which has 150,000 to 200,000 clones, around nine tenths seen once. The sequencing here drew on peripheral blood, taken on day 0 of AZD1222 vaccination. The origin of the receptors is an adult in good health.

This chain joins TRBV12-3 or TRBV12-4 and TRBJ2-5, with D possibly TRBD2 on 6 matching bases. Trimming left V 6 bases short and J 3 bases short, with 11 bases between. The CDR3 sequence is 13 residues long. CDR3 in amino acids: CASRPPGEETQYF. The CDR3 DNA is TGTGCCAGCAGGCCCCCGGGAGAAGAGACCCAGTACTTC.

The chain uses TRBV7-2 and TRBJ1-2; D is undetermined. The CDR3 length is 13 residues. Trimming pared 5 bases from V and 4 bases from J, leaving 11 bases between. From germline, CDR1 is SGHTA and CDR2 FQGNSA. The CDR3 is CASSRPGLYGYTF. The CDR3 region has the DNA TGTGCCAGCAGCCGCCCGGGCCTCTATGGCTACACCTTC.

V gene TRBV7-9 combines with J gene TRBJ1-3, with unresolved D. This CDR3 comprises 18 residues. Trimming took 3 bases from V and 0 from J, leaving 18 bases between them. CDR1 is SEHNR and CDR2 is FQNEAQ in the germline V gene (reference sequence). The CDR3 nucleotides are TGTGCCAGCAGCTTGGGCTTCGGAGCTTCCACCTCTGGAAACACCATATATTTT. This translates into CASSLGFGASTSGNTIYF. Looking up the rest from reference TRBV7-9 and TRBJ1-3 gives the full variable domain: DTGVSQNPRHKITKRGQNVTFRCDPISEHNRLYWYRQTLGQGPEFLTYFQNEAQLEKSRLLSDRFSAERPKGSFSTLEIQRTEQGDSAMYLCASSLGFGASTSGNTIYFGEGSWLTVV.

The chain uses TRBV28 and TRBJ2-1, with TRBD1 as a possible D gene (6 bases). CDR3 length: 15 amino acids. V was shortened by 5 bases and J by 4 bases, with 15 bases between the two germline ends. CDR1 MDHEN and CDR2 SYDVKM come from the germline V gene. CDR3 bases: TGTGCCAGCAGTCCCCCTCTGACAGGTTACAATGAGCAGTTCTTC. It codes for CASSPPLTGYNEQFF.

V and J are TRBV5-5 and TRBJ1-6; TRBD1 agrees at 11 bases. CDR3 length: 14 residues. The germline gives CDR1 SGHKS, CDR2 YYEKEE (reference sequence). After removal of 4 bases from V and 10 bases from J, the junction contained 4 bases not matched to a gene. Here the CDR3 reads CASSMGQGGSPLHF. DNA of the CDR3: TGTGCCAGCAGCATGGGACAGGGGGGCTCACCCCTCCACTTT.

This sequence joins TRBV6-5 and TRBJ1-1, with D uncertain. The germline gives CDR1 MNHEY, CDR2 SVGAGI. CDR3 length: 13 residues. The V gene lost 2 bases and the J gene lost 4 bases, with 8 bases spanning the gap. Written as DNA, the CDR3 is TGTGCCAGCAGTTACGTCGGATTCACTGAAGCTTTCTTT. This codes for CASSYVGFTEAFF.

The rearrangement joins TRBV14 to TRBJ1-6; D is unresolved. The V end lost 1 base, the J end lost 7 bases, and 11 bases lay between the germline ends. Germline V lookup: CDR1 SGHDN, CDR2 FVKESK. The CDR3 consists of 15 residues. CDR3 DNA: TGTGCCAGCAGCCAAGCTCCGGGAAGCAATTCACCCCTCCACTTT. Translation gives CASSQAPGSNSPLHF.

The V and J genes are TRBV30 and TRBJ2-7; D is uncertain. This CDR3 region has 13 residues. Trimming shortened V by 0 bases and J by 7 bases, and 13 bases separated the two germline ends. Germline-derived CDR1 and CDR2 are GTSNPN and SVGIG (reference sequence). The CDR3 spells CAWSVLIGLEQYV. DNA for the CDR3: TGTGCCTGGAGTGTACTTATAGGGCTGGAGCAGTACGTC.

The J gene is TRBJ2-5, the V gene TRBV5-4; 7 bases agree with TRBD1. This CDR3 has 15 amino acids. V was clipped by 3 bases and J by 0 bases; unmatched bases: 5. Germline V gene sequence: CDR1 SGHNT, CDR2 YYREEE (reference sequence). The CDR3 nucleotides are TGTGCCAGCAGCTCGCAGACAGGGCACCAAGAGACCCAGTACTTC. The encoded protein is CASSSQTGHQETQYF.

This clone has just a few counts. The V call is TRBV7-9, the J call TRBJ2-7; D is unresolved. This CDR3 is 12 amino acids long. V was trimmed by 2 bases and J by 8 bases, leaving 10 bases between them. Per germline, CDR1 SEHNR and CDR2 FQNEAQ (reference sequence). The CDR3 is CASSLLGIQQYV. CDR3 nucleotide sequence: TGTGCCAGCAGCTTATTAGGCATCCAGCAGTACGTC.

This clone was recorded once. J is TRBJ1-6 and V is TRBV25-1, with D perhaps matching TRBD1 (5 bases). V gave up 1 base and J gave up 2 bases, with 15 bases separating them. Germline V gene sequence: CDR1 MGHDK, CDR2 SYGVNS. There are 18 residues in the CDR3. CDR3 nucleotides: TGTGCCAGCAGTGAATCTCGGGCAGGGCGCACCTATAATTCACCCCTCCACTTT. This gives the protein CASSESRAGRTYNSPLHF.

The rearrangement joins TRBV9 to TRBJ2-1; 8 positions agree with TRBD2. V lost 0 bases, J lost 7 bases, and 12 bases stayed unmatched. Germline V gene sequence: CDR1 SGDLS, CDR2 YYNGEE. CDR3 length equals 17 residues. CDR3 sequence reads: CASSVDPRAGVRNEQFF. In DNA, the CDR3 is TGTGCCAGCAGCGTAGACCCACGAGCGGGAGTAAGGAATGAGCAGTTCTTC.

This sequence joins TRBV27 and TRBJ1-2, with TRBD1 matching over 7 bases. Per the germline V gene, CDR1 is MNHEY and CDR2 is SMNVEV (reference sequence). The CDR3 covers 16 residues. The ends lost 5 bases at V and 1 base at J; junction bases unmatched: 10. CDR3 in amino acids: CASSLIPDRSNYGYTF. CDR3 DNA sequence: TGTGCCAGCAGTCTTATCCCGGACAGGAGTAACTATGGCTACACCTTC.

The chain has TRBV5-4 and TRBJ2-3; the match to TRBD2 covers 9 bases. Germline V CDR1 and CDR2: SGHNT, YYREEE (reference sequence). CDR3 length: 16 amino acids. V lost 4 bases to trimming and J lost 7 bases; unmatched junction nucleotides: 13. The CDR3 sequence is CASSPGVSGRSYTQYF. DNA of the CDR3: TGTGCCAGCAGCCCGGGGGTCAGCGGGAGGTCCTATACGCAGTATTTT.